This T cell receptor beta chain emerged from a study of T cells in Graves' hyperthyroidism and ophthalmopathy. Germline-derived CDR1 and CDR2 are MDHEN and SYDVKM. The junction had 7 bases not matched to a gene; V was cut back by 7 bases and J by 2 bases. This CDR3 comprises 15 residues. This clonotype has just a few counts. TCR beta CDR3 regions were amplified from RNA. The TCR CDR3 was amplified in a first-round RT-PCR using the HTBI primer set. MiXCR was run by TCRdb on the multiplex PCR reads, yielding one entry per CDR3 protein. The sample shows 600,000 to 650,000 distinct CDR3 sequences, about 16% of them seen only once.

The rearrangement links TRBV28 to TRBJ2-1; 8 nucleotides agree with TRBD1. The TCR originated in a woman in her 30s with Graves' hyperthyroidism. The source material was blood. The CDR3 sequence is CASTLTGGAYNEQFF. DNA for the CDR3: TGTGCCAGCACCCTTACAGGGGGAGCCTACAATGAGCAGTTCTTC.